These 20 T cell receptor beta chains originate from one sample sequenced in a study of T cells after posttransplantation cyclophosphamide. Produced via immunoSEQ multiplex PCR; TCRdb's table is partial and in-frame only. The table lists several thousand clones, with no singletons. Busulfan-fludarabine conditioning, marrow transplant, and cyclophosphamide on days +3 and +4 were administered. Specimen: PBMCs, collected after allogeneic stem cell transplant with posttransplant cyclophosphamide. These receptors were taken from a male patient aged 45-60 years who received an allogeneic stem cell transplant from an unrelated donor, was CMV-positive, and had acute GVHD only. Certain T cells may be donor cells from the graft.

This clone was observed many times. One junction end does not reproduce the germline sequence, and a read error may be involved. This CDR3 reads CASSAETGTNTGAFF. In DNA, the CDR3 is TGCGCCAGCAGCGCGGAAACAGGAACGAACACTGGAGCTTTCTTT. V gene TRBV5-1 combines with J gene TRBJ1-1; D is possibly TRBD1 (5 bases). The V gene's germline CDR1 is SGHRS and CDR2 YFSETQ. CDR3 length: 15 residues.

The sample holds many counts of this clone. The rearrangement uses TRBV29-1 and TRBJ2-3; 7 nucleotides line up with TRBD2. With V trimmed by 7 bases and J by 4 bases, 5 bases remained unmatched. CDR1 and CDR2 (germline): SQVTM, ANQGSEA. This CDR3 has 12 residues. CDR3 DNA: TGCAGCGCCAGCGGGGACGCAGATACGCAGTATTTT. It specifies CSASGDADTQYF.

This clone was observed a handful of times. The genes are TRBV6-1 and TRBJ2-1, with 9 bases matching TRBD1. Germline V gene lookup returns CDR1 MNHNS and CDR2 SASEGT. V lost 4 bases and J lost 6; bases outside the gene matches: 10. The CDR3 runs to 16 residues. This CDR3 reads CASSVSGTGFPNEQFF. Written as DNA, the CDR3 is TGTGCCAGCAGTGTATCCGGGACAGGGTTTCCCAATGAGCAGTTCTTC.

This clone has a handful of counts. The chain employs TRBV29-1 and TRBJ1-2; weak D call: TRBD1 (6 bases). The CDR3 is made up of 13 amino acids. The V end was cut by 4 bases, the J end by 5 bases, with 14 bases between. The germline gives CDR1 SQVTM, CDR2 ANQGSEA. In DNA form, the CDR3 reads TGCAGCGTTGGTACTCTTGGACAGTATGGCTACACCTTC. Amino acids: CSVGTLGQYGYTF.

This clone was picked up many times. The V gene is TRBV18, the J gene TRBJ2-5; maybe TRBD2 (5 bases). There are 12 residues in the CDR3. Trimming removed 1 base from V and 5 bases from J, with 5 bases in between. Germline CDR1 KGHSH, CDR2 LQKENI. The CDR3 here is CASSPRGETQYF. The CDR3 bases are TGTGCCAGCTCACCACGCGGGGAGACCCAGTACTTC.

The chain links TRBV9 to TRBJ1-5; D gene uncertain. This CDR3 is built from 15 residues. The V gene's germline CDR1 is SGDLS and CDR2 YYNGEE. V was clipped by 3 bases and J by 3 bases, with 13 bases between them. In DNA form, the CDR3 reads TGTGCCAGCAGCGCCGAGGTGGCCCCCAATCAGCCCCAGCATTTT. This sequence encodes CASSAEVAPNQPQHF.

This clone was recorded a few times. The sample holds other DNA sequences that translate to the same CDR3. V gene TRBV11-2 combines with J gene TRBJ2-5; possible D gene TRBD2, 5 bases. V gave up 3 bases and J gave up 3 bases, with 8 bases separating them. The length of the CDR3 is 13 residues. Per the germline V gene, CDR1 is SGHAT and CDR2 is FQNNGV. The CDR3 here is CASSFSGEETQYF. The CDR3 nucleotides are TGTGCCAGCAGCTTTTCCGGGGAAGAGACCCAGTACTTC.

This clone was observed at least ten times. The rearrangement links TRBV11-2 to TRBJ2-2; the D is unclear. The CDR3 runs 15 residues. The V gene's germline CDR1 is SGHAT and CDR2 FQNNGV. Trimming shortened V by 1 base and J by 6 bases, and 12 bases separated the two germline ends. Here the CDR3 reads CASSLVHSLSGELFF. Here the CDR3 DNA reads TGTGCCAGCAGCTTAGTTCACTCTCTTTCCGGGGAGCTGTTTTTT.

This clone came up many times. The J gene is TRBJ2-7, the V gene TRBV6-1, with 7 bases that match TRBD2. The germline V gene has CDR1 MNHNS and CDR2 SASEGT. V shed 2 bases, J shed 3 bases, and the junction held 4 bases outside the gene matches. The CDR3 runs 14 residues. The CDR3 region has the DNA TGTGCCAGCAGTGAAAGCGGGAATCTCTACGAGCAGTACTTC. Translating it yields CASSESGNLYEQYF.

At least ten counts were recorded for this clone. The chain joins TRBV5-4 to TRBJ2-7; 7 nucleotides align to TRBD1. Germline V gene data show CDR1 as SGHNT and CDR2 as YYREEE (reference sequence). V shed 5 bases, J shed 6 bases, and the junction held 14 bases outside the gene matches. The length of the CDR3 is 15 residues. CDR3: CASRDGTAGYGEQYF. The CDR3 nucleotides are TGTGCCAGCAGAGACGGGACAGCCGGCTACGGCGAGCAGTACTTC.

This clone was detected only a few times. The gene calls are TRBV5-5 and TRBJ2-5, with 7 positions matching TRBD1. Near its end, the DNA agrees better with TRBJ2-7, so the J call may be wrong. Germline V gene sequence: CDR1 SGHKS, CDR2 YYEKEE (reference sequence). The CDR3 runs to 13 residues. The DNA of the CDR3 is TGTGCCAGCAGCCCCTGGGACAGCTACGAGCAGTACTTC. Encoded protein: CASSPWDSYEQYF.

This clone was picked up a small number of times. The chain joins TRBV18 to TRBJ2-7; no definite D call. This CDR3 comprises 14 residues. From germline, CDR1 is KGHSH and CDR2 LQKENI. V was cut by 6 bases and J by 5 bases, with 17 bases left in between. The CDR3 DNA sequence: TGTGCCAGCTCCCCCCCCTCCGAACGGGACGAGCAGTACTTC. It codes for CASSPPSERDEQYF.

Many counts were recorded for this clone. The chain recombines TRBV18 with TRBJ2-2, with a tentative D call TRBD2 (6 bases). V was pared by 8 bases and J by 2 bases, with 12 bases between. The CDR3 has 14 residues. Germline CDR1 is KGHSH and CDR2 is LQKENI. The CDR3, as DNA: TGTGCCAGCGCGGGGACGGATAACACCGGGGAGCTGTTTTTT. Amino acids: CASAGTDNTGELFF.

This clone was counted ten times or more. The rearrangement links TRBV10-1 to TRBJ2-1; 9 positions match TRBD2. The CDR3 is 15 amino acids. Germline V lookup: CDR1 WNHNN, CDR2 SYGVQD (reference sequence). The V and J ends lost 3 bases and 7 bases, in that order; junction bases with no gene match: 7. Here the CDR3 reads CASSEISGGLNEQFF. In DNA form, the CDR3 reads TGCGCCAGCAGTGAAATTAGCGGGGGTTTAAATGAGCAGTTCTTC.

V gene TRBV28 combines with J gene TRBJ1-1, with 9 bases that match TRBD1. The CDR3 is 14 residues long. Germline CDR1 MDHEN, CDR2 SYDVKM. Unmatched junction bases numbered 2, after V lost 2 bases and J lost 4 bases. The CDR3 reads CASSLTGGITEAFF. Written as DNA, the CDR3 is TGTGCCAGCAGTTTAACAGGGGGCATCACTGAAGCTTTCTTT. Looking up the rest from reference TRBV28 and TRBJ1-1 gives the full variable domain: DVKVTQSSRYLVKRTGEKVFLECVQDMDHENMFWYRQDPGLGLRLIYFSYDVKMKEKGDIPEGYSVSREKKERFSLILESASTNQTSMYLCASSLTGGITEAFFGQGTRLTVV.

This clone was recorded many times. The chain joins TRBV7-2 to TRBJ2-2; 10 positions agree with TRBD2. Germline CDR1 reads SGHTA; CDR2 reads FQGNSA. The J segment lost 5 bases and the V segment lost 5 bases, leaving 8 bases of the junction unmatched. This CDR3 contains 16 residues. CDR3 bases: TGTGCCAGCAGCAAAAGCGGGGGGGAAAGGACCGGGGAGCTGTTTTTT. Translated: CASSKSGGERTGELFF.

This clone was counted only a few times. The rearrangement links TRBV7-2 to TRBJ2-7; maybe TRBD2 (5 bases). V lost 1 base and J lost 5, with 9 bases in between. In germline, CDR1 is SGHTA, CDR2 FQGNSA. This CDR3 spans 13 amino acids. The CDR3 DNA follows: TGTGCCAGCAGCTTAGGGCGGGTCGACGAGCAGTACTTC. It codes for CASSLGRVDEQYF. The full variable domain, its missing parts supplied by reference TRBV7-2 and TRBJ2-7, is GAGVSQSPSNKVTEKGKDVELRCDPISGHTALYWYRQSLGQGLEFLIYFQGNSAPDKSGLPSDRFSAERTGGSVSTLTIQRTQQEDSAVYLCASSLGRVDEQYFGPGTRLTVT.

This clone was seen more than once but under ten times. The chain uses TRBV7-3 and TRBJ1-2; perhaps TRBD1 as D (5 bases). V was trimmed by 2 bases and J by 8 bases, leaving 12 bases between them. CDR3 length equals 13 residues. The germline gives CDR1 SGHTA, CDR2 FQGTGA. CDR3 residues: CASSLDGAGGYTF. The CDR3 coding sequence is TGTGCCAGCAGCTTAGACGGGGCGGGAGGCTACACCTTC.

V and J are TRBV2 and TRBJ1-5, with 7 bases that match TRBD1. V dropped 0 bases and J dropped 6; count of bases not matched to a gene: 5. Germline loops: CDR1 SNHLY, CDR2 FYNNEI. The CDR3 is 15 amino acids. DNA of the CDR3: TGTGCCAGCAGTGAAGCGGGGACAGTCAGTCAGCCCCAGCATTTT. Translating it yields CASSEAGTVSQPQHF.

This clone was recorded at least ten times. V is TRBV2 and J is TRBJ2-3, with D tentatively TRBD1 (6 bases). CDR3 length: 15 residues. Looked up from germline, CDR1 is SNHLY and CDR2 is FYNNEI. V lost 6 bases, J lost 4 bases, and 17 bases lay in between. CDR3 coding DNA: TGTGCCAGCAGCTTAGGGCAGGGACATCCAGATACGCAGTATTTT. Protein sequence: CASSLGQGHPDTQYF.